This T cell receptor beta chain was profiled in a study of vaccination and CD4 T cells after COVID-19. Whole-study findings and limits: From a median of about 21 to 40, SARS-CoV-2-reactive clonotypes increased, though not significantly.

As to this clonotype: The target antigen is unknown.

Sequence data for DNA of cultured CD4+ T cells were generated by the Oncomine TCR Beta short-read assay. TCRdb fed the PCR reads into MiXCR, producing one record per CDR3 protein. The sample includes about 15,000 distinct CDR3 sequences, 30% to 35% of them seen just once. The treatment denotes: approximately nine-day PBMC culture with coronavirus spike peptide pools or control peptides (ViraFEST assay). This TCR came from a human donor who had recovered from COVID-19. The sequencing here drew on CD4+ T cells from blood, cultured in vitro, taken after SARS-CoV-2 vaccination.

CDR3 nucleotide sequence: TGTGCCTGGAGTCTACTAGCGGGAGTTCCGTATTTT. Translation gives CAWSLLAGVPYF. The rearrangement uses TRBV30 and TRBJ2-3, with 11 bases matching TRBD2. The CDR3 consists of 12 residues. Germline loops: CDR1 GTSNPN, CDR2 SVGIG (reference sequence). J lost 14 bases, V lost 2 bases, and 6 bases had no gene match.